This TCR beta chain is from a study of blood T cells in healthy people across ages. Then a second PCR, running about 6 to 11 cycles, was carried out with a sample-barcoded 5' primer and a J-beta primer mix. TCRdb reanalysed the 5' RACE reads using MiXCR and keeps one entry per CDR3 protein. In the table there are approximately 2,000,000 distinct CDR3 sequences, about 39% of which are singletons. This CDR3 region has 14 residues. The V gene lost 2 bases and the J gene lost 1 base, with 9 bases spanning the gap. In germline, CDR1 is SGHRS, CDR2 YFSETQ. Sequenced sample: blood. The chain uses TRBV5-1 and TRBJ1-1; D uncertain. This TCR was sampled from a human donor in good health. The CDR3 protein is CASSFNGENTEAFF. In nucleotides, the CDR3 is TGCGCCAGCAGCTTTAATGGGGAGAACACTGAAGCTTTCTTT.